The 26 T cell receptor beta chains in this list originate from one sample, sequenced in a study of T-cell reconstitution after alpha-beta-depleted transplantation in children. For TCRbeta, the library was prepared with unique molecular identifiers. TCRdb reanalysed the PCR reads using MiXCR and keeps one entry per CDR3 protein. The profile shows hundreds of thousands of distinct CDR3 sequences, approximately 13% of them singletons. This material consisted of PBMCs from the stem cell graft donor, taken from the stem cell graft. These TCRs come from a human donor who donated a stem cell graft to a child with combined immunodeficiency.

The chain employs TRBV28 and TRBJ1-2; unclear D gene. Trimming removed 2 bases from V and 14 bases from J, with 21 bases in between. The CDR3 is 14 residues long. CDR1 is MDHEN, CDR2 SYDVKM, per germline. CDR3 protein: CASSLRSPAMGRTF. The CDR3, as DNA: TGTGCCAGCAGTTTAAGGTCTCCTGCGATGGGTAGGACCTTC.

The rearrangement uses TRBV4-2 and TRBJ2-2; TRBD1 is a possible D gene (5 bases). The CDR3 runs 15 residues. Germline V gene sequence: CDR1 LGHNA, CDR2 YNFKEQ. Trimming pared 3 bases from V and 3 bases from J, leaving 11 bases between. CDR3 amino acids: CASSQTTAYTGELFF. The DNA of the CDR3 is TGTGCCAGCAGCCAGACGACAGCCTACACCGGGGAGCTGTTTTTT.

The gene calls are TRBV20-1 and TRBJ1-1; weak D call: TRBD1 (5 bases). The CDR3 has 12 amino acids. The germline gives CDR1 DFQATT, CDR2 SNEGSKA (reference sequence). The CDR3: CSPWGRDAEAFF. The CDR3 DNA follows: TGCTCCCCCTGGGGCAGGGACGCTGAAGCTTTCTTT.

About this clonotype itself: At one end, the junction sequence differs from germline, possibly due to a read error. The chain carries TRBV6-1 and TRBJ2-1; 7 positions match TRBD2. Germline-derived CDR1 and CDR2 are MNHNS and SASEGT. The CDR3 contains 20 residues. CDR3 DNA: TGTGCCAGCACTGAAACGTTAGGGACTACCCCTTCTCGCGCCTACAATGAGCAGTTCTTC. Protein product: CASTETLGTTPSRAYNEQFF.

The chain employs TRBV7-2 and TRBJ2-5; D unclear. The germline gives CDR1 SGHTA, CDR2 FQGNSA. Trimming removed 5 bases from V and 0 bases from J, with 10 bases in between. This CDR3 has 14 amino acids. The DNA for the CDR3 is TGTGCCAGCAGCGCGTATGGCTACCAAGAGACCCAGTACTTC. Residues: CASSAYGYQETQYF.

This clonotype has a handful of counts. The gene calls are TRBV7-2 and TRBJ2-3; TRBD2 agrees at 12 bases. Per germline, CDR1 SGHTA and CDR2 FQGNSA. This CDR3 spans 15 amino acids. Trimming at V came to 5 bases and at J to 6 bases, leaving 6 bases not matched to a gene. CDR3 DNA: TGTGCCAGCAGCCGACTAGCGGGGGTTCTGGATACGCAGTATTTT. Its translation: CASSRLAGVLDTQYF. Full variable domain (missing parts from reference TRBV7-2 and TRBJ2-3): GAGVSQSPSNKVTEKGKDVELRCDPISGHTALYWYRQSLGQGLEFLIYFQGNSAPDKSGLPSDRFSAERTGGSVSTLTIQRTQQEDSAVYLCASSRLAGVLDTQYFGPGTRLTVL.

The V and J genes are TRBV5-1 and TRBJ1-2; possibly TRBD1 for D (5 bases). Trimming removed 1 base from V and 9 bases from J, with 19 bases in between. The germline V gene encodes CDR1 SGHRS and CDR2 YFSETQ. This CDR3 comprises 15 residues. The CDR3 DNA reads TGCGCCAGCAGCTTGTCTCTCGGGACCGTATGGAGCTACACCTTC. This encodes CASSLSLGTVWSYTF.

This clonotype was observed a handful of times. The J gene is TRBJ1-5, the V gene TRBV15; 8 bases are shared with TRBD1. The CDR3 is made up of 16 amino acids. V lost 5 bases and J lost 5; bases outside the gene matches: 11. The V gene's germline CDR1 is LNHNV and CDR2 YYDKDF (reference sequence). The CDR3 sequence: CATSRPTGALDQPQHF. The CDR3 DNA is TGTGCCACCAGCCGCCCGACAGGGGCCCTCGATCAGCCCCAGCATTTT.

This clonotype was counted a few times. The chain joins TRBV20-1 to TRBJ2-5, with unresolved D. The ends were cut back, 5 bases at V and 5 bases at J, with 9 bases in the middle. The CDR3 is 11 residues long. CDR1 is DFQATT and CDR2 is SNEGSKA in the germline V gene (reference sequence). Here the CDR3 reads CSALVRETQYF. DNA of the CDR3: TGCAGTGCTCTAGTTAGGGAGACCCAGTACTTC.

This clonotype turned up a few times. CDR3 residues: CASSWGQGAPRSAHNEQFF. Written as DNA, the CDR3 is TGCGCCAGCAGCTGGGGACAGGGGGCCCCCCGCTCAGCCCACAATGAGCAGTTCTTC. The V and J genes are TRBV5-1 and TRBJ2-1, with 12 bases matching TRBD1. Germline values: CDR1 SGHRS, CDR2 YFSETQ. After removal of 3 bases from V and 5 bases from J, the junction contained 15 bases not matched to a gene. The CDR3 is 19 amino acids. Drawing the rest from reference TRBV5-1 and TRBJ2-1, the complete variable domain is KAGVTQTPRYLIKTRGQQVTLSCSPISGHRSVSWYQQTPGQGLQFLFEYFSETQRNKGNFPGRFSGRQFSNSRSEMNVSTLELGDSALYLCASSWGQGAPRSAHNEQFFGPGTRLTVL.

With regard to this clonotype: A much larger clone lies a single base off, so this may be a read error. The V and J genes are TRBV5-1 and TRBJ2-5; D ambiguous. Looked up from germline, CDR1 is SGHRS and CDR2 is YFSETQ. This CDR3 comprises 14 residues. Trimming cost V 0 bases and J 6 bases, with 12 bases left between them. The CDR3 DNA reads TGCGCCAGCAGCTTGGCCGAGAGGCGGCAGACCCAGTACTTC. Translation: CASSLAERRQTQYF.

This clonotype was recorded a few times. The CDR3 region is CSARRGPSTDTQYF. The CDR3 DNA sequence: TGCAGTGCTAGGCGAGGCCCGAGCACAGATACGCAGTATTTT. The rearrangement joins TRBV20-1 to TRBJ2-3; D not certain. CDR1 is DFQATT and CDR2 is SNEGSKA in the germline V gene (reference sequence). The CDR3 runs to 14 residues. V was cut by 3 bases and J by 0 bases, with 10 bases left in between.

This CDR3 is CATQHYRADTQYF. DNA for the CDR3: TGTGCCACCCAGCATTACAGGGCAGATACGCAGTATTTT. The chain couples TRBV12-3 or TRBV12-4 to TRBJ2-3; the D gene is possibly TRBD1 (6 bases). This CDR3 region has 13 residues. The V end lost 10 bases, the J end lost 4 bases, and 15 bases lay between the germline ends.

This sequence joins TRBV12-3 or TRBV12-4 and TRBJ2-5, with D perhaps matching TRBD2 (6 bases). The CDR3 is 17 residues long. Trimming stripped 1 base from V and 0 bases from J, with 15 bases between. The CDR3 spells CASSLVGGGGYQETQYF. CDR3 DNA sequence: TGTGCCAGCAGTTTAGTTGGGGGTGGGGGGTACCAAGAGACCCAGTACTTC.

The chain carries TRBV9 and TRBJ2-5; 12 nucleotides line up with TRBD2. J lost 8 bases, V lost 4 bases, and 6 bases had no gene match. Germline CDR1 is SGDLS and CDR2 is YYNGEE. This CDR3 contains 14 residues. CDR3 DNA: TGTGCCAGCAGCTCTCAGACTAGCGGGGGCACCCAGTACTTC. Its protein product is CASSSQTSGGTQYF.

This clonotype came up a few times. The gene calls are TRBV19 and TRBJ2-7, with D maybe TRBD2 (6 bases). With 3 bases removed from V and 6 bases from J, the gap between germline ends came to 9 bases. Germline CDR1 and CDR2: LNHDA and SQIVND (reference sequence). CDR3 length equals 12 residues. The DNA of the CDR3 is TGTGCCAGTAGTATCTTGGAGGGCGAGCAGTACTTC. Translating it yields CASSILEGEQYF.

This clonotype was observed a few times. The chain joins TRBV29-1 to TRBJ2-1, with TRBD1 identical over 11 bases. Germline-derived CDR1 and CDR2 are SQVTM and ANQGSEA. After removal of 7 bases from V and 7 bases from J, the junction contained 6 bases not matched to a gene. The CDR3 spans 13 residues. The CDR3, as DNA: TGCAGCGGCAGGACAGGGGGCGAAAATGAGCAGTTCTTC. Encoded protein: CSGRTGGENEQFF.

The rearrangement links TRBV20-1 to TRBJ2-2; 10 nucleotides align to TRBD2. Germline loops: CDR1 DFQATT, CDR2 SNEGSKA (reference sequence). With V trimmed by 3 bases and J by 5 bases, 15 bases remained unmatched. This CDR3 is 18 amino acids long. In nucleotides, the CDR3 is TGCAGTGCTAGCCTGCTAGCGGGGGCCCCAGGGTATACCGGGGAGCTGTTTTTT. This translates into CSASLLAGAPGYTGELFF.

This clonotype has more than one count but fewer than ten. The chain carries TRBV5-4 and TRBJ1-5; tentative D call: TRBD1 (6 bases). Trimming left V 0 bases short and J 5 bases short, with 12 bases between. From germline, CDR1 is SGHNT and CDR2 YYREEE (reference sequence). The CDR3 extends over 15 amino acids. The CDR3 DNA reads as TGTGCCAGCAGCTTGGGAGGACAGTCAGATCAGCCCCAGCATTTT. This encodes CASSLGGQSDQPQHF. The full variable domain, its missing parts supplied by reference TRBV5-4 and TRBJ1-5, is ETGVTQSPTHLIKTRGQQVTLRCSSQSGHNTVSWYQQALGQGPQFIFQYYREEENGRGNFPPRFSGLQFPNYSSELNVNALELDDSALYLCASSLGGQSDQPQHFGDGTRLSIL.

The CDR3 is CSASKQGKNIQYF. The CDR3 nucleotides are TGCAGTGCTAGTAAACAGGGGAAAAACATTCAGTACTTC. This chain joins TRBV20-1 and TRBJ2-4; 7 nucleotides agree with TRBD1. V shed 3 bases, J shed 4 bases, and the junction held 3 bases outside the gene matches. This CDR3 has 13 amino acids. The germline V gene has CDR1 DFQATT and CDR2 SNEGSKA (reference sequence).

J is TRBJ2-7 and V is TRBV6-2 or TRBV6-3; possibly TRBD1 for D (6 bases). This CDR3 has 16 residues. Per the germline V gene, CDR1 is MNHEY and CDR2 is SVGEGT. The V end lost 5 bases, the J end lost 0 bases, and 17 bases lay between the germline ends. CDR3: CASSPLRGLISYEQYF. In DNA form, the CDR3 reads TGTGCCAGCAGTCCCCTGAGGGGGTTAATCTCCTACGAGCAGTACTTC.

This clonotype occurred many times. The chain carries TRBV3-1 and TRBJ1-3; D may be TRBD1 (5 bases). V was shortened by 0 bases and J by 2 bases, with 17 bases between the two germline ends. The CDR3 has 18 amino acids. Looked up from germline, CDR1 is LGHDT and CDR2 is YNNKEL (reference sequence). The chain's CDR3 is CASSQEGWGVQTGNTIYF. The CDR3 bases are TGTGCCAGCAGCCAAGAAGGTTGGGGGGTCCAAACTGGAAACACCATATATTTT.

This clonotype was recorded a few times. This chain links TRBV6-4 with TRBJ1-1, with D maybe TRBD1 (5 bases). V was pared by 0 bases and J by 6 bases, with 8 bases between. This CDR3 has 13 amino acids. Per the germline V gene, CDR1 is MRHNA and CDR2 is SNTAGT. Here the CDR3 DNA reads TGTGCCAGCAGTGACTCGGAGGGGTCTGAAGCTTTCTTT. Its translation is CASSDSEGSEAFF.

This clonotype was found a few times. The CDR3 sequence: CAWSDVGNQPQHF. The DNA of the CDR3 is TGTGCCTGGAGTGATGTTGGGAACCAGCCCCAGCATTTT. The rearrangement uses TRBV30 and TRBJ1-5; no reliable D call. This CDR3 has 13 amino acids. V was trimmed by 1 base and J by 7 bases, leaving 11 bases between them. Germline CDR1 and CDR2: GTSNPN and SVGIG (reference sequence).

This chain connects TRBV15 to TRBJ1-5, with D hard to call. CDR1 is LNHNV and CDR2 is YYDKDF in the germline V gene (reference sequence). Trimming took 5 bases from V and 8 from J, leaving 13 bases between them. This CDR3 contains 13 residues. The CDR3 here is CATSSGRGKPQHF. In DNA form, the CDR3 reads TGTGCCACCAGCTCTGGTAGAGGAAAGCCCCAGCATTTT.

This clonotype was seen a handful of times. The CDR3 coding sequence is TGTGCCAGCGGTACCTATGGGGGTGAGCAGTTCTTC. It is translated as CASGTYGGEQFF. V is TRBV6-5 and J is TRBJ2-1; D tentatively fits TRBD1 or TRBD2 (5 bases each). This CDR3 has 12 amino acids. The germline V and J ends were trimmed by 8 bases and 9 bases, with 14 bases remaining between them. The V gene's germline CDR1 is MNHEY and CDR2 SVGAGI.